This entry concerns a single TCR beta chain. Its antigen is not known. A single record per CDR3 protein comes from TCRdb applying MiXCR to the RT-PCR reads. The table lists about 650,000 distinct CDR3 sequences, approximately 14% of them singletons. This entry belongs to a study of response to subunit inactivated influenza vaccine. Germline lookup yields CDR1 MNHEY and CDR2 SVGEGT. V was cut by 2 bases and J by 3 bases, with 8 bases left in between. The CDR3 covers 13 residues. Study-wide points: T cells newly recruited by each seasonal influenza vaccination are few, the authors suggested.

The clonotype comes from a man aged 50-59 years who received an inactivated influenza vaccine. The source material was PBMCs from blood, sampled less than 13 days after vaccination. The chain recombines TRBV6-2 or TRBV6-3 with TRBJ2-7; unclear D gene. The CDR3 region is CASSYVHNYEQYF. As DNA, the CDR3 is TGTGCCAGCAGTTACGTTCACAACTACGAGCAGTACTTC.